The 5 T cell receptor beta chains below were found in one sample sequenced in a study of graft-versus-host responses after intestinal transplantation. Clones were sequenced by immunoSEQ multiplex PCR, and TCRdb holds only the in-frame ones, with some missing. Of 95,000 to 150,000 clones listed, 85% to 95% are singletons. No antigen has been assigned to these receptors. Specimen: unstimulated CD4+ T cells sorted from spleen or lymph node cells, collected before intestinal transplant. These receptors all stem from a human donor who received an intestinal transplant.

The chain is built from TRBV29-1 and TRBJ2-1; D not resolved. There are 12 residues in the CDR3. Germline V CDR1 and CDR2: SQVTM, ANQGSEA. V lost 4 bases to trimming and J lost 3 bases, with 7 bases between them. The CDR3 is CSVVWDYNEQFF. For the CDR3, the DNA is TGCAGCGTTGTATGGGACTACAATGAGCAGTTCTTC.

J is TRBJ1-1 and V is TRBV29-1; 7 positions match TRBD1. This CDR3 has 15 residues. Trimming at V came to 6 bases and at J to 0 bases, leaving 10 bases not matched to a gene. Germline assignment: CDR1 SQVTM and CDR2 ANQGSEA. In DNA, the CDR3 is TGCAGCGTGGCGCCGGGACAGACCATGAACACTGAAGCTTTCTTT. Residues: CSVAPGQTMNTEAFF.

The table lists this clone with a count of one. The chain uses TRBV25-1 and TRBJ1-4; D not certain. The ends were cut back, 4 bases at V and 3 bases at J, with 9 bases in the middle. CDR1 is MGHDK, CDR2 SYGVNS, per germline. The CDR3 spans 14 residues. The CDR3, as DNA: TGTGCCAGCAGTGGGACGGCCGCTAATGAAAAACTGTTTTTT. This translates into CASSGTAANEKLFF.

This clone was picked up one time. This chain joins TRBV27 and TRBJ1-4; 10 bases agree with TRBD1. Germline V gene sequence: CDR1 MNHEY, CDR2 SMNVEV (reference sequence). V shed 6 bases and J 8 bases; nucleotides not matched to a gene: 12. This CDR3 is built from 16 residues. The CDR3 spells CASRRDPGQGWEKLFF. The CDR3 region has the DNA TGTGCCAGCAGACGCGATCCGGGACAGGGGTGGGAAAAACTGTTTTTT. The full variable domain, rest sourced from reference TRBV27 and TRBJ1-4, is EAQVTQNPRYLITVTGKKLTVTCSQNMNHEYMSWYRQDPGLGLRQIYYSMNVEVTDKGDVPEGYKVSRKEKRNFPLILESPSPNQTSLYFCASRRDPGQGWEKLFFGSGTQLSVL.

The gene calls are TRBV30 and TRBJ1-1, with D possibly being TRBD1 (5 bases). Trimming stripped 8 bases from V and 4 bases from J, with 17 bases between. There are 13 residues in the CDR3. Per the germline V gene, CDR1 is GTSNPN and CDR2 is SVGIG (reference sequence). CDR3 DNA: TGTGCCCGAGGCAGGGAGAGGGGCACTGAAGCTTTCTTT. Translation gives CARGRERGTEAFF.